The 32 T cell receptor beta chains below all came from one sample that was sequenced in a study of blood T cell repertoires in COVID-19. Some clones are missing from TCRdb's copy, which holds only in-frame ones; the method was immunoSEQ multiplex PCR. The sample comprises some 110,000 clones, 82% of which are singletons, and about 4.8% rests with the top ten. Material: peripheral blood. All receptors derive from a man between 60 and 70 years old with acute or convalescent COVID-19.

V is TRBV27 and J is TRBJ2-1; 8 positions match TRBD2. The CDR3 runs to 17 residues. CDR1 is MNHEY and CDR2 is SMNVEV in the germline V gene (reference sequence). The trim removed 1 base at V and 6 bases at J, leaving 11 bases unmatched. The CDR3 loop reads CASSLFAGGSIANEQFF. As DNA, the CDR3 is TGTGCCAGCAGTTTATTTGCGGGGGGTTCGATCGCCAATGAGCAGTTCTTC.

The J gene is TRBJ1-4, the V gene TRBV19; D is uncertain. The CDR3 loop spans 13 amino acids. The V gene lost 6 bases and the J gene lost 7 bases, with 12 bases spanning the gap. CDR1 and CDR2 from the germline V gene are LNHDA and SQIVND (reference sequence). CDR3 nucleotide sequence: TGTGCCAGTAGGGGCAGAGTCGGTGAAAAACTGTTTTTT. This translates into CASRGRVGEKLFF.

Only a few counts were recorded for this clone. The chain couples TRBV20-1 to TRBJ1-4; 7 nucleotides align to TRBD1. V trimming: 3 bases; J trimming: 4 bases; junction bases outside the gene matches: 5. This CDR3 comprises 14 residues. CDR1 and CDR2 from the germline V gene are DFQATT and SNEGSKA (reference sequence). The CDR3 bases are TGCAGTGCTAGTAGGGACAGTCGTAATGAAAAACTGTTTTTT. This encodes CSASRDSRNEKLFF.

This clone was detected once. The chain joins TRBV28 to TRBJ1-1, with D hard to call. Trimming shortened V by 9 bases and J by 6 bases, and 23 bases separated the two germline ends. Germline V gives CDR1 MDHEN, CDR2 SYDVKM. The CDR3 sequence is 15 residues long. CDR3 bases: TGTGCCAGTTTTCCCTTTTTTTCGACAAACTCTGAAGCTTTCTTT. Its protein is CASFPFFSTNSEAFF. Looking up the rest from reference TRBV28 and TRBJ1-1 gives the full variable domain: DVKVTQSSRYLVKRTGEKVFLECVQDMDHENMFWYRQDPGLGLRLIYFSYDVKMKEKGDIPEGYSVSREKKERFSLILESASTNQTSMYLCASFPFFSTNSEAFFGQGTRLTVV.

CDR3 in amino acids: CASSAGVVYEQYF. The CDR3, as DNA: TGTGCCAGCAGTGCAGGGGTTGTCTACGAGCAGTACTTC. The rearrangement links TRBV6-2 or TRBV6-3 to TRBJ2-7, with a weak D call TRBD1 (6 bases). From germline, CDR1 is MNHEY and CDR2 SVGEGT. V shed 5 bases and J shed 3 bases, with 11 bases lying between them. This CDR3 has 13 amino acids.

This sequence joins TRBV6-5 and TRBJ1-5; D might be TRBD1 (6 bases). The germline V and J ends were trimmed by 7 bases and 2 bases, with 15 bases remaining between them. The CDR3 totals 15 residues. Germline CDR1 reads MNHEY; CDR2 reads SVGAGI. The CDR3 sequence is CASTKRGGGNQPQHF. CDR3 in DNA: TGTGCCAGCACTAAGCGAGGGGGAGGCAATCAGCCCCAGCATTTT.

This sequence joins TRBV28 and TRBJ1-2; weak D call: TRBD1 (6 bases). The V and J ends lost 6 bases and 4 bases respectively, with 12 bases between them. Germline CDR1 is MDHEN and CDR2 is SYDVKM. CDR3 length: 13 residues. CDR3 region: CASSRTATYGYTF. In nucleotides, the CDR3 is TGTGCCAGCAGCCGGACAGCGACCTATGGCTACACCTTC.

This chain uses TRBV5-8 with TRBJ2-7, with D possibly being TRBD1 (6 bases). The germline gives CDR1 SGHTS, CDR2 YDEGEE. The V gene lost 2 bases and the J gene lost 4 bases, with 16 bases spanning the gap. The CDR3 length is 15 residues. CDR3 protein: CASSFGTHNIYEQYF. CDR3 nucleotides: TGTGCCAGCAGCTTCGGGACACACAACATTTACGAGCAGTACTTC.

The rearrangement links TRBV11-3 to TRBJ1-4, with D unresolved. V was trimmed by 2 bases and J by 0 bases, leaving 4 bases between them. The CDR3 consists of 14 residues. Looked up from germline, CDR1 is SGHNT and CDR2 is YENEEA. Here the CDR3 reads CASSLLATNEKLFF. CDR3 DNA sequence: TGTGCCAGCAGCTTACTTGCAACTAATGAAAAACTGTTTTTT.

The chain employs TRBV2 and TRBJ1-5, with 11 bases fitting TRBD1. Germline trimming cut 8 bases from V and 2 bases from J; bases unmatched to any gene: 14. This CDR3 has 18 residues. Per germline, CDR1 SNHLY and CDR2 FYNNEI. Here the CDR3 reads CASSEGDRGLVGNQPQHF. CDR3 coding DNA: TGTGCCAGCTCGGAAGGGGACAGGGGGTTGGTGGGCAATCAGCCCCAGCATTTT. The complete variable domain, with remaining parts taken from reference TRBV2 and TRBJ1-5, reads EPEVTQTPSHQVTQMGQEVILRCVPISNHLYFYWYRQILGQKVEFLVSFYNNEISEKSEIFDDQFSVERPDGSNFTLKIRSTKLEDSAMYFCASSEGDRGLVGNQPQHFGDGTRLSIL.

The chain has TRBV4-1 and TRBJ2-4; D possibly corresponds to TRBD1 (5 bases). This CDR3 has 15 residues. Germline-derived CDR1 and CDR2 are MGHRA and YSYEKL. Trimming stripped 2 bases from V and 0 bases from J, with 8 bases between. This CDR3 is CASSQTGLAKNIQYF. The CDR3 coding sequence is TGCGCCAGCAGCCAAACAGGTCTAGCCAAAAACATTCAGTACTTC.

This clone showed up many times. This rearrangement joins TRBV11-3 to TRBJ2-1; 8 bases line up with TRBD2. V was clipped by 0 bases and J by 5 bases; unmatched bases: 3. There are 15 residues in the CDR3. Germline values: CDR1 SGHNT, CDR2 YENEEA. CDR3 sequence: CASSLERGRNNEQFF. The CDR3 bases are TGTGCCAGCAGCTTAGAACGCGGGAGGAACAATGAGCAGTTCTTC.

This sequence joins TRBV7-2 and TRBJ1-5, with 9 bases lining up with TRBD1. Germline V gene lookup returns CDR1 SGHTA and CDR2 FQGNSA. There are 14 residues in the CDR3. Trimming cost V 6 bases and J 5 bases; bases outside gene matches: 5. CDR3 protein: CASSYRDRDQPQHF. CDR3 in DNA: TGTGCCAGCAGTTACAGGGACAGGGATCAGCCCCAGCATTTT.

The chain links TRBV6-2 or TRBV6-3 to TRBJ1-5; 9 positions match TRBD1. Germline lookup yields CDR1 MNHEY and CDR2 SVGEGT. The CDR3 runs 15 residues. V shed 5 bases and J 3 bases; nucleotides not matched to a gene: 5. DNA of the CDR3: TGTGCCAGCAGTCAAACAGGGGGCTACAATCAGCCCCAGCATTTT. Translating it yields CASSQTGGYNQPQHF.

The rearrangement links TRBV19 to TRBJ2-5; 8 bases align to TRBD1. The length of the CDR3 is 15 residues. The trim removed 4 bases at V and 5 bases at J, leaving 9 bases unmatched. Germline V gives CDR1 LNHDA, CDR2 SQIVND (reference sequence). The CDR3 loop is CASSRGQAALETQYF. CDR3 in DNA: TGTGCCAGTAGTAGGGGACAGGCCGCTTTGGAGACCCAGTACTTC.

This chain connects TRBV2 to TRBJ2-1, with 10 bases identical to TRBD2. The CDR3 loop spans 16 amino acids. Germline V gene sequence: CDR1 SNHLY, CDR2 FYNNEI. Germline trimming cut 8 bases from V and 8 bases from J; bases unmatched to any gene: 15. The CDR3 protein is CASQPLAGEAFHEQFF. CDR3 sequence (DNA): TGTGCCAGCCAACCCCTAGCGGGAGAAGCATTCCATGAGCAGTTCTTC. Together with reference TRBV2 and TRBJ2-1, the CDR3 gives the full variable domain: EPEVTQTPSHQVTQMGQEVILRCVPISNHLYFYWYRQILGQKVEFLVSFYNNEISEKSEIFDDQFSVERPDGSNFTLKIRSTKLEDSAMYFCASQPLAGEAFHEQFFGPGTRLTVL.

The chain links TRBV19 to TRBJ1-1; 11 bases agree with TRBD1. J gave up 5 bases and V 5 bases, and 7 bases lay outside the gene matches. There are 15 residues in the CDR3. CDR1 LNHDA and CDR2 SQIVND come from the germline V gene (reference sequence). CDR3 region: CASSLDRGQGTEAFF. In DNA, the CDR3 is TGTGCCAGTAGTTTGGACAGGGGGCAGGGGACTGAAGCTTTCTTT.

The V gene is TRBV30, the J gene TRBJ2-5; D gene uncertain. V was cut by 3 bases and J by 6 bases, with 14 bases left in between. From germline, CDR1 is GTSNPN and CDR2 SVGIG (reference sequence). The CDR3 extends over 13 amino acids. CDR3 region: CAWSNQDWKTQYF. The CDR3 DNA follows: TGTGCCTGGAGCAACCAGGATTGGAAGACCCAGTACTTC.

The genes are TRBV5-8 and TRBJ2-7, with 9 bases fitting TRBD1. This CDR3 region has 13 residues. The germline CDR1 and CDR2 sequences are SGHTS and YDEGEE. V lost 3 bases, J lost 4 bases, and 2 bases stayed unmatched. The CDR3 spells CASSWDRAYEQYF. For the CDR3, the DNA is TGTGCCAGCAGCTGGGACAGGGCGTACGAGCAGTACTTC.

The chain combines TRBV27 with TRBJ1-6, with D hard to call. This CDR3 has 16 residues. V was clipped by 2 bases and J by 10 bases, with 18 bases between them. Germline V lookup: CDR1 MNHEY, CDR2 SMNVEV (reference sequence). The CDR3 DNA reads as TGTGCCAGCAGTTTAGTCCCGGAGGCAGCCGGATCACCCCTCCACTTT. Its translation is CASSLVPEAAGSPLHF.

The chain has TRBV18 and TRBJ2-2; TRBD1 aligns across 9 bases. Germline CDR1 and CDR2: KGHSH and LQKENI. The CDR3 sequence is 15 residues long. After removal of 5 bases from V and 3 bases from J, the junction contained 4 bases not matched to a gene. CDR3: CASSSGTGYTGELFF. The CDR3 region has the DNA TGTGCCAGCTCATCCGGGACAGGGTACACCGGGGAGCTGTTTTTT.

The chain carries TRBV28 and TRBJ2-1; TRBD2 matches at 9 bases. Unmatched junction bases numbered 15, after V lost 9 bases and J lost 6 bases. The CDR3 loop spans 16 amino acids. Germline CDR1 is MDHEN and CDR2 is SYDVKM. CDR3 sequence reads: CASGDRSSGRFNEQFF. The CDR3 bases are TGTGCCAGTGGTGATCGCTCCAGCGGGAGGTTCAATGAGCAGTTCTTC.

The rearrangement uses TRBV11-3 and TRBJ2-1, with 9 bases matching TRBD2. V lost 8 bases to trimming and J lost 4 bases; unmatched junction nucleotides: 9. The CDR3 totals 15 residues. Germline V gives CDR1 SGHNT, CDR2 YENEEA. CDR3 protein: CASGRGGRVYNEQFF. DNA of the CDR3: TGTGCCAGCGGTAGGGGCGGGAGGGTTTACAATGAGCAGTTCTTC.

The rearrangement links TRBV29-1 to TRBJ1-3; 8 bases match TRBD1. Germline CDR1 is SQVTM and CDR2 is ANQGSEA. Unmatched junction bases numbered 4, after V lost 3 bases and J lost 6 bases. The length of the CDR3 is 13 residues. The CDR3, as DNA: TGCAGCGTTGATGCAGGGGGCGCAAACACCATATATTTT. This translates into CSVDAGGANTIYF. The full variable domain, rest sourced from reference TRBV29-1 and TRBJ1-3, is SAVISQKPSRDICQRGTSLTIQCQVDSQVTMMFWYRQQPGQSLTLIATANQGSEATYESGFVIDKFPISRPNLTFSTLTVSNMSPEDSSIYLCSVDAGGANTIYFGEGSWLTVV.

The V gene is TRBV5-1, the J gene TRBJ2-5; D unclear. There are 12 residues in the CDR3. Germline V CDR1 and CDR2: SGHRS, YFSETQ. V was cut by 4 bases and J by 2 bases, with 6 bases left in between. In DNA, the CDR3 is TGCGCCAGCAGCCTAAGACAAGAGACCCAGTACTTC. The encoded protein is CASSLRQETQYF.

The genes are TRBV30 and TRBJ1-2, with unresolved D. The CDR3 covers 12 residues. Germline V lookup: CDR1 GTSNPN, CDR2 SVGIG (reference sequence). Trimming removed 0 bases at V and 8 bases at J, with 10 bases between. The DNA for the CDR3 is TGTGCCTGGAGTGTCCAGAGGGTAGGCTACACCTTC. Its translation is CAWSVQRVGYTF.

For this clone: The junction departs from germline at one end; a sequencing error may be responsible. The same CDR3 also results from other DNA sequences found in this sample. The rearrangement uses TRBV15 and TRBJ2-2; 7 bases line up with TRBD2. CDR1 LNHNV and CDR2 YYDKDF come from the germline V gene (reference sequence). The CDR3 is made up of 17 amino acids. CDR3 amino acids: CATSRDLGGESTGELFF. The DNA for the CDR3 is TGCGCCACCAGCAGAGACCTGGGGGGGGAGAGTACCGGGGAGCTGTTTTTT.

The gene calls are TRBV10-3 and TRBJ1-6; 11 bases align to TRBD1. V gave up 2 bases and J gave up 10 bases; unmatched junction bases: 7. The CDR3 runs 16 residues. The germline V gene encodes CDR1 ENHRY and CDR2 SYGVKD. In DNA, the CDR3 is TGTGCCATCAGTGAGGGGGACAGGGGGACGGGGTCACCCCTCCACTTT. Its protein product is CAISEGDRGTGSPLHF.

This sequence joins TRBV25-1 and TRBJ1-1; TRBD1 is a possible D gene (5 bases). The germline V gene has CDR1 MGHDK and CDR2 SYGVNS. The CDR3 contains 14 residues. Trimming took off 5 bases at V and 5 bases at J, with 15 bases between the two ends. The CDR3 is CASSLDAGRTEAFF. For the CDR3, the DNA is TGTGCCAGCAGTCTGGATGCAGGGAGGACTGAAGCTTTCTTT.

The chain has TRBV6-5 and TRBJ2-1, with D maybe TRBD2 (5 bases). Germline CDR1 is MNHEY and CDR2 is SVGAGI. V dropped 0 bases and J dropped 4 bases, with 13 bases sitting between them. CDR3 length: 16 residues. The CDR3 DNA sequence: TGTGCCAGCAGTTACTCGAATGTTCCGGGGTACAATGAGCAGTTCTTC. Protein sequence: CASSYSNVPGYNEQFF.

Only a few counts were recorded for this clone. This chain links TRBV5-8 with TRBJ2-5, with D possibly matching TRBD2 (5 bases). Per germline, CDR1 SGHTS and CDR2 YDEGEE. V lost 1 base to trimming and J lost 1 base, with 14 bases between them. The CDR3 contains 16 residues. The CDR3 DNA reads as TGTGCCAGCAGCTTGCCCCTTCGGAGCGGCCAAGAGACCCAGTACTTC. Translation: CASSLPLRSGQETQYF.

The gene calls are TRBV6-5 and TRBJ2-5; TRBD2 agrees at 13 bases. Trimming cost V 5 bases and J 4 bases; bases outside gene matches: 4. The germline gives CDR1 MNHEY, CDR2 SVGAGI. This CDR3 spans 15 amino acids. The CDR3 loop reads CASSLRLAGGETQYF. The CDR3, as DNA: TGTGCCAGCAGTCTTCGACTAGCGGGAGGAGAGACCCAGTACTTC.